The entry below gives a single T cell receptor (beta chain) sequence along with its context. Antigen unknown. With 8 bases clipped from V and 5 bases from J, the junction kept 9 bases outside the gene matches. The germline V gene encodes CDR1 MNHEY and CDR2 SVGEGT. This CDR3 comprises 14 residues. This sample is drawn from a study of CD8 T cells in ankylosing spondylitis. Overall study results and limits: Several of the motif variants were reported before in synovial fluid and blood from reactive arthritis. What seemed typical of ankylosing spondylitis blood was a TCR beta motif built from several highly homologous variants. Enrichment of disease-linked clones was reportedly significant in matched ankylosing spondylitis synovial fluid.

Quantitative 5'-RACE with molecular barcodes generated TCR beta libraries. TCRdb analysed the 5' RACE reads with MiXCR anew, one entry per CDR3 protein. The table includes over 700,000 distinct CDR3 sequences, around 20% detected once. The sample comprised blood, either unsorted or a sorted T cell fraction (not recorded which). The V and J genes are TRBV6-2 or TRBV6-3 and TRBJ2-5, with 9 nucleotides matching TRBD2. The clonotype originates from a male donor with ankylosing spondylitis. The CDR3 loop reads CASVNSGSRETQYF. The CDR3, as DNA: TGTGCCAGCGTTAATAGCGGGAGTCGGGAGACCCAGTACTTC.